The 27 T cell receptor beta chains below all came from one sample that was sequenced in a study of cytomegalovirus exposure and HLA in healthy donors. The PCR ran on 60 Vbeta and 13 Jbeta primers. TCRdb's table, derived via immunoSEQ multiplex PCR, lists solely in-frame clones and lacks some. The table includes 150,000 to 200,000 clones, under 80% detected once. The specimen sequenced was PBMCs. These receptors originate from a man in his forties in good health and CMV-seronegative.

This clone was seen only a few times. J is TRBJ2-3 and V is TRBV19, with 8 bases matching TRBD2. After removal of 6 bases from V and 4 bases from J, the junction contained 6 bases not matched to a gene. CDR3 length: 14 residues. Germline assignment: CDR1 LNHDA and CDR2 SQIVND (reference sequence). The CDR3 bases are TGTGCCAGTAGCGGGGGGGCATGGGCAGATACGCAGTATTTT. Its translation is CASSGGAWADTQYF.

This clone was recorded a few times. This chain connects TRBV9 to TRBJ1-4; 8 bases are shared with TRBD1. Germline lookup yields CDR1 SGDLS and CDR2 YYNGEE. This CDR3 is 16 amino acids long. With V trimmed by 0 bases and J by 3 bases, 4 bases remained unmatched. CDR3 protein: CASSVEETGANEKLFF. In DNA form, the CDR3 reads TGTGCCAGCAGCGTAGAAGAGACAGGGGCTAATGAAAAACTGTTTTTT.

This clone was counted between two and nine times. The chain is built from TRBV7-9 and TRBJ2-7; D possibly corresponds to TRBD1 (5 bases). The V and J ends lost 3 bases and 4 bases respectively, with 19 bases between them. The CDR3 has 16 residues. CDR1 is SEHNR, CDR2 FQNEAQ, per germline (reference sequence). CDR3 sequence reads: CASSFPLSSGLYEQYF. The CDR3 bases are TGTGCCAGCAGCTTCCCTCTTTCGTCAGGGCTATACGAGCAGTACTTC.

This chain uses TRBV29-1 with TRBJ2-3; 9 bases fit TRBD1. J lost 2 bases, V lost 5 bases, and 5 bases had no gene match. This CDR3 region has 14 residues. Germline V gene sequence: CDR1 SQVTM, CDR2 ANQGSEA. The CDR3 loop is CSVSDRGITDTQYF. CDR3 DNA sequence: TGCAGCGTTTCTGACAGGGGGATCACAGATACGCAGTATTTT.

The V and J genes are TRBV9 and TRBJ2-7; 7 positions match TRBD2. The V segment lost 6 bases and the J segment 7 bases; nucleotides outside the gene matches: 13. The CDR3 spans 14 residues. The germline CDR1 and CDR2 sequences are SGDLS and YYNGEE. The CDR3 sequence is CASNNAGGSGEQYF. DNA of the CDR3: TGTGCCAGCAACAACGCGGGCGGGAGTGGTGAGCAGTACTTC.

This clone was recorded once. The chain couples TRBV27 to TRBJ2-7; 10 positions agree with TRBD2. The germline gives CDR1 MNHEY, CDR2 SMNVEV (reference sequence). The CDR3 extends over 13 amino acids. Trimming cost V 6 bases and J 5 bases; bases outside gene matches: 4. CDR3 residues: CASRASGSHEQYF. DNA for the CDR3: TGTGCCAGCAGGGCTAGCGGGAGCCACGAGCAGTACTTC.

This clone was detected a few times. V is TRBV30 and J is TRBJ1-4; D is unresolved. Trimming left V 1 base short and J 0 bases short, with 6 bases between. The germline V gene has CDR1 GTSNPN and CDR2 SVGIG (reference sequence). The CDR3 loop spans 14 amino acids. CDR3 region: CAWSGGTTNEKLFF. The CDR3 DNA reads as TGTGCCTGGAGTGGCGGGACAACTAATGAAAAACTGTTTTTT.

The sample holds one count of this clone. The chain couples TRBV7-9 to TRBJ2-7; possibly TRBD2 for D (6 bases). This CDR3 contains 14 residues. Germline V gene lookup returns CDR1 SEHNR and CDR2 FQNEAQ (reference sequence). Trimming shortened V by 8 bases and J by 3 bases, and 17 bases separated the two germline ends. The CDR3 DNA is TGTGCCAGCGGCCGCTCGGGGGATATCTACGAGCAGTACTTC. It yields the protein CASGRSGDIYEQYF.

J is TRBJ2-3 and V is TRBV4-2, with D possibly being TRBD1 (6 bases). Deletions cut 2 bases from V and 6 bases from J, with 12 bases between. The CDR3 runs 14 residues. Germline V lookup: CDR1 LGHNA, CDR2 YNFKEQ. The chain's CDR3 is CASSQPQGLDTQYF. The CDR3 bases are TGTGCCAGCAGCCAACCTCAGGGGTTGGATACGCAGTATTTT.

The chain links TRBV5-6 to TRBJ1-4, with a weak D call TRBD1 (5 bases). The CDR3 runs to 14 residues. Per the germline V gene, CDR1 is SGHDT and CDR2 is YYEEEE. V was clipped by 4 bases and J by 7 bases, with 14 bases between them. DNA of the CDR3: TGTGCCAGCAGCCCGGGACTGATACTTGAAAAACTGTTTTTT. This sequence encodes CASSPGLILEKLFF.

The chain has TRBV11-2 and TRBJ1-3; 7 nucleotides align to TRBD1. After removal of 4 bases from V and 5 bases from J, the junction contained 11 bases not matched to a gene. This CDR3 has 16 residues. CDR1 is SGHAT, CDR2 FQNNGV, per germline. The CDR3 region has the DNA TGTGCCAGCAGCTCGTTACAACAGGGGTTAAGAAACACCATATATTTT. Translated, it gives CASSSLQQGLRNTIYF.

This clone has more than one count but fewer than ten. V usage is TRBV10-3 and J usage is TRBJ1-1; D not resolved. The CDR3 runs 11 residues. V was shortened by 10 bases and J by 11 bases, with 17 bases between the two germline ends. In germline, CDR1 is ENHRY, CDR2 SYGVKD. CDR3 nucleotides: TGTGCCACCAACGACCGGGGAAGGGCTTTCTTT. Amino acid sequence: CATNDRGRAFF.

J is TRBJ2-7 and V is TRBV6-5, with a possible D match to TRBD2 (5 bases). The CDR3 extends over 14 amino acids. V was cut by 3 bases and J by 3 bases, with 12 bases left in between. The V gene's germline CDR1 is MNHEY and CDR2 SVGAGI. The CDR3 DNA sequence: TGTGCCAGCAGTTATTTGCCTAGCAACTACGAGCAGTACTTC. Translation gives CASSYLPSNYEQYF.

This sequence joins TRBV5-1 and TRBJ2-3; D possibly corresponds to TRBD2 (7 bases). Germline CDR1 SGHRS, CDR2 YFSETQ. V was cut by 1 base and J by 2 bases, with 11 bases left in between. This CDR3 comprises 15 residues. The CDR3 DNA reads TGCGCCAGCAGCTTGCGGGGGGCCGACACAGATACGCAGTATTTT. This gives the protein CASSLRGADTDTQYF.

This clone came up a few times. This chain joins TRBV5-1 and TRBJ1-5, with D unresolved. Germline lookup yields CDR1 SGHRS and CDR2 YFSETQ. The CDR3 loop spans 15 amino acids. The V and J ends lost 0 bases and 4 bases respectively, with 11 bases between them. The CDR3 region is CASSLERGHNQPQHF. CDR3 bases: TGCGCCAGCAGCTTGGAACGCGGCCATAATCAGCCCCAGCATTTT.

The V call is TRBV27, the J call TRBJ2-3; 7 bases agree with TRBD2. CDR1 MNHEY and CDR2 SMNVEV come from the germline V gene (reference sequence). V shed 4 bases and J 8 bases; nucleotides not matched to a gene: 12. The CDR3 has 15 amino acids. The CDR3 reads CASSSRDYPHGTQYF. Written as DNA, the CDR3 is TGTGCCAGCAGTTCGCGGGACTACCCGCATGGTACGCAGTATTTT.

This clone has just a few counts. The chain employs TRBV28 and TRBJ1-5; 8 bases align to TRBD1. The CDR3 contains 14 residues. Germline V gene sequence: CDR1 MDHEN, CDR2 SYDVKM. V lost 10 bases to trimming and J lost 6 bases; unmatched junction nucleotides: 11. CDR3 protein: CATSGTGVGQPQHF. In DNA, the CDR3 is TGTGCCACCTCGGGGACAGGAGTAGGTCAGCCCCAGCATTTT. The full variable domain, rest sourced from reference TRBV28 and TRBJ1-5, is DVKVTQSSRYLVKRTGEKVFLECVQDMDHENMFWYRQDPGLGLRLIYFSYDVKMKEKGDIPEGYSVSREKKERFSLILESASTNQTSMYLCATSGTGVGQPQHFGDGTRLSIL.

The rearrangement joins TRBV27 to TRBJ2-3, with 10 bases matching TRBD2. The CDR3 totals 15 residues. From germline, CDR1 is MNHEY and CDR2 SMNVEV (reference sequence). The J segment lost 2 bases and the V segment lost 3 bases, leaving 2 bases of the junction unmatched. CDR3 sequence reads: CASSFGTSATDTQYF. For the CDR3, the DNA is TGTGCCAGCAGTTTTGGGACTAGCGCCACAGATACGCAGTATTTT.

The chain recombines TRBV4-3 with TRBJ2-5; the match to TRBD2 covers 7 bases. Germline V gives CDR1 LGHNA, CDR2 YSLEER. The CDR3 has 15 residues. Trimming took 4 bases from V and 3 from J; bases not matched to a gene: 8. The CDR3 reads CASSRGLGGEETQYF. The DNA of the CDR3 is TGCGCCAGCAGCCGCGGACTAGGAGGGGAAGAGACCCAGTACTTC.

This chain connects TRBV28 to TRBJ1-3, with TRBD1 matching over 7 bases. The CDR3 sequence is 14 residues long. V trimming: 2 bases; J trimming: 2 bases; junction bases outside the gene matches: 0. Looked up from germline, CDR1 is MDHEN and CDR2 is SYDVKM. CDR3 nucleotide sequence: TGTGCCAGCAGTTTACAGGGGGCTGGAAACACCATATATTTT. This translates into CASSLQGAGNTIYF.

The chain recombines TRBV9 with TRBJ2-2, with D possibly being TRBD1 (5 bases). Germline V lookup: CDR1 SGDLS, CDR2 YYNGEE. The CDR3 has 17 residues. Deletions cut 0 bases from V and 2 bases from J, with 14 bases between. The CDR3 DNA reads as TGTGCCAGCAGCGTAGGGCAGGGAAGGAAAAACACCGGGGAGCTGTTTTTT. Translating gives CASSVGQGRKNTGELFF.

The V gene is TRBV2, the J gene TRBJ2-2; D uncertain. Between the trimmed V and J ends, which lost 4 bases and 2 bases, there was a span of 11 bases. This CDR3 spans 15 amino acids. CDR1 is SNHLY, CDR2 FYNNEI, per germline. The CDR3 DNA reads TGTGCCAGCAGTGGAGTGGTTGCTAACACCGGGGAGCTGTTTTTT. Protein product: CASSGVVANTGELFF. Based on the CDR3 plus reference TRBV2 and TRBJ2-2, the full variable domain is EPEVTQTPSHQVTQMGQEVILRCVPISNHLYFYWYRQILGQKVEFLVSFYNNEISEKSEIFDDQFSVERPDGSNFTLKIRSTKLEDSAMYFCASSGVVANTGELFFGEGSRLTVL.

This rearrangement joins TRBV30 to TRBJ2-1, with 8 bases matching TRBD2. Germline V gene sequence: CDR1 GTSNPN, CDR2 SVGIG (reference sequence). The CDR3 loop spans 13 amino acids. J lost 8 bases, V lost 3 bases, and 6 bases had no gene match. The CDR3 DNA reads as TGTGCCTGGAGAAAAGCGGGAGTATATGAGCAGTTCTTC. This gives the protein CAWRKAGVYEQFF.

This clone was seen a few times. The rearrangement joins TRBV10-3 to TRBJ1-3; TRBD1 is a possible D gene (5 bases). This CDR3 is 15 amino acids long. V was clipped by 0 bases and J by 2 bases, with 8 bases between them. Germline CDR1 is ENHRY and CDR2 is SYGVKD. CDR3 DNA sequence: TGTGCCATCAGTGAGTCGTCAGGGCCTGGAAACACCATATATTTT. It specifies CAISESSGPGNTIYF.

This chain links TRBV5-4 with TRBJ2-2, with 8 bases aligning to TRBD1. Germline CDR1 is SGHNT and CDR2 is YYREEE (reference sequence). The CDR3 has 16 amino acids. Germline trimming cut 4 bases from V and 1 base from J; bases unmatched to any gene: 6. For the CDR3, the DNA is TGTGCCAGCAGCAGTGGACAGGGACGGAACACCGGGGAGCTGTTTTTT. Protein product: CASSSGQGRNTGELFF. The whole variable domain, filled in from reference TRBV5-4 and TRBJ2-2, reads ETGVTQSPTHLIKTRGQQVTLRCSSQSGHNTVSWYQQALGQGPQFIFQYYREEENGRGNFPPRFSGLQFPNYSSELNVNALELDDSALYLCASSSGQGRNTGELFFGEGSRLTVL.

The count of this clone is one. The rearrangement links TRBV4-1 to TRBJ2-1; TRBD2 agrees at 7 bases. The CDR3 consists of 16 residues. Germline V lookup: CDR1 MGHRA, CDR2 YSYEKL. With V trimmed by 4 bases and J by 6 bases, 12 bases remained unmatched. CDR3 bases: TGCGCCAGCAGCCTCCTACCGGCGGGAGTAAGCAATGAGCAGTTCTTC. Its protein product is CASSLLPAGVSNEQFF.

CDR3 DNA sequence: TGTGCCAGCAGCCAAGTAGCGGGGAACACTGAAGCTTTCTTT. Protein sequence: CASSQVAGNTEAFF. The rearrangement links TRBV4-2 to TRBJ1-1; D ambiguous. Trimming pared 1 base from V and 1 base from J, leaving 7 bases between. The CDR3 covers 14 residues. Germline V gives CDR1 LGHNA, CDR2 YNFKEQ.